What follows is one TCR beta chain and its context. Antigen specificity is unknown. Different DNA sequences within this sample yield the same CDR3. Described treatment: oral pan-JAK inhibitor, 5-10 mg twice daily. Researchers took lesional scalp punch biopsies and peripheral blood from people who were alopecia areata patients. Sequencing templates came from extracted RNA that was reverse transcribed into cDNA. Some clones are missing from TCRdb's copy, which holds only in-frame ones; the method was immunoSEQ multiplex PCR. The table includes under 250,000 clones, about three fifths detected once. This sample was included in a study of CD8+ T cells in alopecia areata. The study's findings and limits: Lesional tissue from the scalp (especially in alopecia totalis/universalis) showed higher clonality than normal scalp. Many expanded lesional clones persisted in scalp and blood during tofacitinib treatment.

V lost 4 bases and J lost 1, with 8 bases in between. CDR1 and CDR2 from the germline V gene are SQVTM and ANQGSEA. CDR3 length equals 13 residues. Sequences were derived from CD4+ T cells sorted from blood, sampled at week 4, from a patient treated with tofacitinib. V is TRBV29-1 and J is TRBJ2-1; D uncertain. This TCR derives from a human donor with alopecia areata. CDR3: CSVVGRSYNEQFF. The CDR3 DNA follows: TGCAGCGTTGTGGGCAGGTCCTACAATGAGCAGTTCTTC.